Presented here are 10 T cell receptor beta chains from one specimen sequenced in a study of T cell repertoires in cytomegalovirus infection. TCRdb re-called the reads with MiXCR, one entry per CDR3 protein. Altogether 90,000 to 120,000 distinct CDR3 sequences are present, under 45% being singletons, with the ten largest covering approximately 69%. No antigen has been assigned to these receptors. The specimen comprised CD8+ T cells from cultured PBMCs, sampled from culture after CMV antigen stimulation. Source of these receptors: a human donor in good health (CMV status not recorded). Some clones in this sample may be carry-over from other donors' samples.

The rearrangement links TRBV12-3 or TRBV12-4 to TRBJ1-5; TRBD1 matches at 10 bases. The CDR3 has 15 residues. The trim removed 6 bases at V and 4 bases at J, leaving 6 bases unmatched. The CDR3 DNA reads TGTGCCAGCAGCCCGACAGGGGGCTGGAATCAGCCCCAGCATTTT. Encoded protein: CASSPTGGWNQPQHF.

This clonotype has only a few counts. V gene TRBV29-1 combines with J gene TRBJ2-3; D is unresolved. The CDR3 is made up of 15 amino acids. Germline V gene lookup returns CDR1 SQVTM and CDR2 ANQGSEA. V gave up 0 bases and J gave up 0 bases, with 10 bases separating them. The CDR3, as DNA: TGCAGCGTTGAAGATACGTGGGCGAGCACAGATACGCAGTATTTT. It translates to CSVEDTWASTDTQYF.

This clonotype was counted a few times. V is TRBV7-8 and J is TRBJ2-7; TRBD1 is a possible D gene (5 bases). This CDR3 region has 15 residues. V was trimmed by 4 bases and J by 2 bases, leaving 15 bases between them. CDR1 and CDR2 from the germline V gene are SGHVS and FQNEAQ. The CDR3 nucleotides read TGTGCCAGCAGCTCGCCCGACAGTCCAGCCTACGAGCAGTACTTC. This sequence encodes CASSSPDSPAYEQYF.

This clonotype appeared many times. The chain is built from TRBV2 and TRBJ2-3; TRBD1 might be the D (8 bases). V was cut by 6 bases and J by 5 bases, with 21 bases left in between. The CDR3 totals 16 residues. Germline V gene sequence: CDR1 SNHLY, CDR2 FYNNEI. CDR3 sequence (DNA): TGTGCCAGCAGCGGAGGACAGGGCGGGGAGGGAGATACGCAGTATTTT. Encoded protein: CASSGGQGGEGDTQYF. The full variable domain, in which reference TRBV2 and TRBJ2-3 provide the parts outside the CDR3, is EPEVTQTPSHQVTQMGQEVILRCVPISNHLYFYWYRQILGQKVEFLVSFYNNEISEKSEIFDDQFSVERPDGSNFTLKIRSTKLEDSAMYFCASSGGQGGEGDTQYFGPGTRLTVL.

This clonotype was detected a few times. DNA of the CDR3: TGTGCCAGCAGGCCCGGCCCAGGGATAGTCTACGAGCAGTACTTC. This codes for CASRPGPGIVYEQYF. The chain combines TRBV7-8 with TRBJ2-7; D is perhaps TRBD1 (5 bases). Germline CDR1 is SGHVS and CDR2 is FQNEAQ. The V end was cut by 6 bases, the J end by 3 bases, with 18 bases between. The CDR3 runs to 15 residues. The variable domain in full, with the rest retrieved from reference TRBV7-8 and TRBJ2-7, is GAGVSQSPRYKVAKRGQDVALRCDPISGHVSLFWYQQALGQGPEFLTYFQNEAQLDKSGLPSDRFFAERPEGSVSTLKIQRTQQEDSAVYLCASRPGPGIVYEQYFGPGTRLTVT.

Many counts were recorded for this clonotype. This chain joins TRBV24-1 and TRBJ1-5; maybe TRBD1 (5 bases). Germline V CDR1 and CDR2: KGHDR, SFDVKD. Trimming removed 5 bases at V and 4 bases at J, with 5 bases between. This CDR3 region has 12 residues. DNA of the CDR3: TGTGCCACCAGTGGGGGGAATCAGCCCCAGCATTTT. Translated: CATSGGNQPQHF.

This clonotype was observed a handful of times. The chain has TRBV2 and TRBJ2-7; D gene unclear. The ends were cut back, 2 bases at V and 6 bases at J, with 11 bases in the middle. The germline V gene encodes CDR1 SNHLY and CDR2 FYNNEI. The CDR3 runs 13 residues. The CDR3, as DNA: TGTGCCAGCAGTGAAAGTGGTGAAGTCGAGCAGTACTTC. It yields the protein CASSESGEVEQYF.

This rearrangement joins TRBV20-1 to TRBJ2-5; 12 bases match TRBD2. Germline assignment: CDR1 DFQATT and CDR2 SNEGSKA (reference sequence). The CDR3 is made up of 14 amino acids. With 6 bases clipped from V and 1 base from J, the junction kept 3 bases outside the gene matches. The CDR3 spells CSAGLAGFQETQYF. In DNA form, the CDR3 reads TGCAGTGCAGGACTAGCGGGGTTCCAAGAGACCCAGTACTTC.

This clonotype was counted between two and nine times. This chain uses TRBV10-3 with TRBJ2-1; TRBD2 aligns across 9 bases. The CDR3 extends over 13 amino acids. Trimming cost V 10 bases and J 5 bases; bases outside gene matches: 6. In germline, CDR1 is ENHRY, CDR2 SYGVKD. Here the CDR3 DNA reads TGTGCCACCGTAGCGGGGGTCAACAATGAGCAGTTCTTC. The encoded protein is CATVAGVNNEQFF.

This clonotype was recorded a few times. This chain connects TRBV11-2 to TRBJ1-1; D is undetermined. CDR1 is SGHAT and CDR2 is FQNNGV in the germline V gene. V shed 0 bases and J shed 2 bases, with 4 bases lying between them. The CDR3 is made up of 13 amino acids. The DNA of the CDR3 is TGTGCCAGCAGCTTAGAGGGTAACACTGAAGCTTTCTTT. Translating gives CASSLEGNTEAFF.